This T cell receptor beta chain was captured by sequencing in a study of shared clonotypes between healthy human individuals (dated by TCRdb to the early 2020s). In terms of the full investigation: The cohort included a few men and two women between 18 and 49 years of age. For each donor, three plates each were used for CD4 naive and CD4 memory, two plates were used for CD8 naive, and one plate was used for CD8 memory. To estimate repertoire size and how much clonotypes are shared between individuals, the study performed deep sequencing of blood TCR repertoires from five healthy adults. Libraries were prepared and TCR repertoires were sequenced by different laboratories using diverse techniques, in order to increase sequencing depth and limit assay-specific biases. Leukapheresis yielded between about 0.8 and 9.5 billion PBMCs per donor.

Concerning this clone itself: No cognate antigen has been identified for it. Qualities for individual bases were not recorded, and no much larger clone is one base off.

TCR CDR3 regions were amplified from genomic DNA by multiplex PCR using the deep immunoSEQ assay. Extracted genomic DNA from each cell subset was distributed evenly across all wells of several immunoSEQ 96-well plates, and each plate was treated as a replicate. For sorted subsets, each replicate PCR was loaded with around 200 ng genomic DNA, equivalent to 32,000 or so T cell genomes. Purified libraries were quantified with a Qubit 3.0 fluorometer, sized on a Bioanalyzer 2100, and re-quantified with the KAPA Library Quantification kit. Each immunoSEQ 96-well plate was sequenced on its own single-read 150-cycle Illumina NextSeq 550 flow cell. Concerning the study's data processing: Because only junctional sequences without quality scores were contained in the immunoSEQ output, filtering matching that applied to full-length reads could not be performed. Sequences were annotated with PyIR, a Python wrapper for IgBLAST v1.9, and V/J genes and CDR3 were assigned using IMGT germline references. Any read was removed if the V/J assignment was weak (E-value above 1e-6), the CDR3 was missing, or the read contained stop codons, out-of-frame junctions, or ambiguous translated residues. A V3J clonotype was defined by an identical inferred V gene, J gene, and CDR3 amino acid sequence. The percentage overlap between two repertoires was calculated by dividing the number of shared unique clonotypes by the size of the smaller repertoire. Repertoire richness was assessed with RTK rarefaction, the Chao1 estimator, and Recon v2.1 estimates of unobserved clonotypes. Generation probabilities for all TCRbeta clonotypes obtained by the gDNA method from four donors were computed using OLGA. The table was pulled from immuneACCESS by TCRdb, which kept in-frame rearrangements only. Such tables lose some clones; where checked, under half of the loss comes from unresolved V genes, and the rest has no known cause. V, J and clone size are those of that table, while D and trimming were read from the DNA. The sample data list about 530,000 clones, and roughly 95% of these were observed just once. Roughly 0.06% of the sample is held by the ten biggest clonotypes.

The donors were healthy, HIV-negative adults with no recently reported acute infections or vaccinations. Only Caucasian adults living in Nashville, Tennessee, USA were represented among the donors. Magnetic negative selection was used to enrich CD4+ T cells, after which naive cells were positively selected on CD45RA and the negative fraction became the memory subset. After blood collection by leukapheresis, PBMCs were isolated using Ficoll-Histopaque density gradient centrifugation and then cryopreserved in the vapor phase of liquid nitrogen. Analytical flow cytometry was used to check the purity and quantity of each magnetically sorted T cell population. From each sorted fraction, genomic DNA was isolated and quantified by UV absorbance on a Nanodrop 2000c. Overall results and qualifications from the work: The small number of donors limited the genetic and exposure-history diversity represented. Based on pairwise subsampling, the degree of clonotype sharing among donors was expected to be affected by sequencing depth. Compared with non-shared clonotypes, clonotypes shared by all four sorted-subset donors had higher generation probabilities. Estimated clonotype richness was generally larger for naive than for memory subsets. Rarefaction of sorted-subset datasets indicated incomplete sequencing despite the large sequencing depth. Across a handful of donors, roughly 5.4% of naive CD4, 3% to 4% of naive CD8, 2.3% of memory CD4, and approximately 0.42% of memory CD8 clonotypes were shared. Sampling was restricted to blood, and TCR repertoires in tissues likely differ from the TCR repertoires found in blood.

The clonotype was recovered from a woman younger than 45 in good health. The specimen sequenced was naive CD4+ T cells sorted from blood. This sample's cell subset or site label indicates: CD45RA+ positively selected.

For the CDR3, the sequence is CASIRAGINEKLFF. The nucleotides read TGTGCCAGCATTCGGGCAGGCATTAATGAAAAACTGTTTTTT. Recombination linked TRBV2 to TRBJ1-4; a confident D gene designation cannot be given. At the junction V is shortened by 7 bases and J by 4 bases, with 13 bases in between. The CDR3 has 14 amino acids, counting the end cysteine and phenylalanine. The entry retains the CDR3 DNA only, 42 bases that are in frame from base 1. CDR1 and CDR2 are read off the germline V gene as SNHLY and FYNNEI.